This TCR beta chain comes out of a study of blood T cell repertoires in COVID-19. In the study overall: PBMCs, B-cell-depleted T cells, or T cells were the source of the cDNA or gDNA that made up the material.

This CDR3 spans 18 amino acids. Germline V gene data show CDR1 as SNHLY and CDR2 as FYNNEI. V dropped 8 bases and J dropped 8 bases, with 33 bases sitting between them. Data came from immunoSEQ multiplex PCR; TCRdb stores just in-frame clones and leaves some out. The repertoire holds about 42,000 clones, around 89% seen once, with 6.2% in the top ten. Material for sequencing was peripheral blood. This chain joins TRBV2 and TRBJ1-2; D is perhaps TRBD1 (6 bases). The TCR was taken from a human donor in a cohort sampled during active COVID-19. CDR3 amino acids: CASFPGAKQMMRVLGYTF. The DNA for the CDR3 is TGTGCCAGCTTCCCAGGGGCAAAACAAATGATGAGGGTTTTGGGCTACACCTTC.